Sequencing of this T cell receptor beta chain was carried out in a study of blood T cell repertoires in COVID-19. For the study at large: COVID-19 samples collected from the United States, Italy and Spain covered acute and convalescent phases.

Per the original methods: Amplification from reference gene primers served as the basis for estimated nucleated cell counts. The assay was immunoSEQ multiplex PCR, and TCRdb's table has in-frame clones only and misses some. The V and J calls and clone size were taken over from that table, and D and trimming were inferred from the DNA. The sample comprises about 110,000 clones, roughly nine tenths of which are singletons, and roughly 4.5% rests with the top ten. The CDR3 is 19 residues long. J was trimmed by 2 bases and V by 1 base; bases with no gene match: 14. In germline, CDR1 is SGHTA, CDR2 FQGNSA.

The receptor comes from a man aged 40-49 years with acute or convalescent COVID-19. The rearrangement joins TRBV7-2 to TRBJ1-3, with 7 bases aligning to TRBD1. The sample comprised peripheral blood. DNA for the CDR3: TGTGCCAGCAGCTTAGTTTCTTACAGGGGAAGTTTTGCTGGAAACACCATATATTTT. Translated: CASSLVSYRGSFAGNTIYF.